This TCR beta chain originates from a study of blood T cell repertoires in COVID-19. The V end was cut by 8 bases, the J end by 0 bases, with 17 bases between. Germline CDR1 SQVTM, CDR2 ANQGSEA. This CDR3 is built from 14 residues. Repertoires were generated with immunoSEQ multiplex PCR, while TCRdb's copy carries only in-frame clones and drops some. Among about 230,000 clones, approximately 80% were seen once, and the ten largest hold around 2.5%. The origin of this receptor is a man aged 35-49 years who had recovered from COVID-19. The sequencing input was peripheral blood. The rearrangement uses TRBV29-1 and TRBJ2-7, with TRBD2 as a possible D gene (6 bases). The CDR3 protein is CSTTGTGDSYEQYF. The CDR3 DNA is TGCAGCACCACTGGGACTGGAGACTCCTACGAGCAGTACTTC.